The sample holds a few counts of the clone carrying this T cell receptor (beta chain). As yet, its antigen is unknown. TCRdb passed the 5' RACE reads through MiXCR, listing each CDR3 protein once. Altogether 180,000 or so distinct CDR3 sequences are present, around 10% being singletons, with the ten largest covering 3.5% to 4%. The record originates from a study of T-cell memory formation after mild COVID-19. Study-wide results and limits: Clones which contracted sat mainly in CM and EM if CD4+, and in EMRA if CD8+.

The V and J ends lost 9 bases and 4 bases respectively, with 16 bases between them. This CDR3 spans 13 amino acids. Looked up from germline, CDR1 is SGHRS and CDR2 is YFSETQ. The sequence came from a young man who had mild COVID-19 (a few samples of this study predate the infection). Cell type and time point are not known. The V call is TRBV5-1, the J call TRBJ1-2; possible D gene TRBD1, 6 bases. The specimen was PBMCs or a T cell subset sorted from them (not recorded which). The CDR3, as DNA: TGCGCCACCGGAGGGGGGAATGGCTATGGCTACACCTTC. This gives the protein CATGGGNGYGYTF.